These 6 T cell receptor beta chains came from one sample sequenced in a study of cytomegalovirus exposure and HLA in healthy donors. The method was immunoSEQ multiplex PCR; TCRdb's version includes in-frame clones alone and lacks a portion of them. The table records some 90,000 clones, about 96% of them present only once. Specimen: PBMCs. These receptor sequences come from a man younger than 35 in good health and CMV-seronegative.

This chain links TRBV10-3 with TRBJ1-5; a possible D gene is TRBD1 (6 bases). Trimming took 11 bases from V and 0 from J, leaving 14 bases between them. This CDR3 has 14 residues. The V gene's germline CDR1 is ENHRY and CDR2 SYGVKD. The CDR3 loop reads CAASPGDSNQPQHF. The CDR3, as DNA: TGTGCCGCATCCCCAGGGGATAGCAATCAGCCCCAGCATTTT.

A single count supports this clone. A read error may account for a junction end that differs from germline. The J gene is TRBJ2-5, the V gene TRBV7-7, with 12 bases aligning to TRBD2. The CDR3 length is 14 residues. Germline V gene data show CDR1 as SSHAT and CDR2 as FNYEAQ (reference sequence). The CDR3 DNA reads as TGTGCTAGCAGCTGGACTAGCGGGATAGAGACCCAGTACTTC. Translated: CASSWTSGIETQYF. Looking up the rest from reference TRBV7-7 and TRBJ2-5 gives the full variable domain: GAGVSQSPRYKVTKRGQDVTLRCDPISSHATLYWYQQALGQGPEFLTYFNYEAQPDKSGLPSDRFSAERPEGSISTLTIQRTEQRDSAMYRCASSWTSGIETQYFGPGTRLLVL.

The rearrangement joins TRBV4-3 to TRBJ1-1; 8 positions match TRBD1. The ends lost 3 bases at V and 5 bases at J; junction bases unmatched: 11. The V gene's germline CDR1 is LGHNA and CDR2 YSLEER. The CDR3 has 16 amino acids. The CDR3 region is CASSQSRGLGGTEAFF. For the CDR3, the DNA is TGCGCCAGCAGCCAGAGCAGGGGGCTAGGAGGGACTGAAGCTTTCTTT.

The sample holds one count of this clone. The genes are TRBV7-8 and TRBJ2-2; a possible D gene is TRBD2 (5 bases). Trimming took 8 bases from V and 1 from J, leaving 8 bases between them. Germline V gives CDR1 SGHVS, CDR2 FQNEAQ. CDR3 length: 13 residues. CDR3 nucleotides: TGTGCCAGCTATAGCGTGAACACCGGGGAGCTGTTTTTT. This codes for CASYSVNTGELFF.

The V call is TRBV19, the J call TRBJ2-3, with TRBD2 identical over 8 bases. The CDR3 is 17 residues long. The germline gives CDR1 LNHDA, CDR2 SQIVND (reference sequence). Germline trimming cut 2 bases from V and 6 bases from J; bases unmatched to any gene: 13. The CDR3 here is CASSIRAQLAVVDTQYF. DNA for the CDR3: TGTGCCAGTAGTATAAGAGCTCAACTAGCGGTTGTGGATACGCAGTATTTT. Complete variable domain (other parts from reference TRBV19 and TRBJ2-3): DGGITQSPKYLFRKEGQNVTLSCEQNLNHDAMYWYRQDPGQGLRLIYYSQIVNDFQKGDIAEGYSVSREKKESFPLTVTSAQKNPTAFYLCASSIRAQLAVVDTQYFGPGTRLTVL.

This clone was recorded once. The chain uses TRBV15 and TRBJ2-3; D gene uncertain. CDR3 size: 17 residues. Germline CDR1 LNHNV, CDR2 YYDKDF (reference sequence). The germline V and J ends were trimmed by 2 bases and 2 bases, with 17 bases remaining between them. The chain's CDR3 is CATSRLPLSSYTDTQYF. CDR3 bases: TGTGCCACCAGCAGACTCCCTTTATCCTCCTACACAGATACGCAGTATTTT.